The 8 T cell receptor beta chains below all came from one sample that was sequenced in a study of human T cells and chemical hapten exposure (dated by TCRdb to 2020 to 2022). Libraries were constructed by RACE. Instrument on record: NextSeq 500. TCRdb reworked the public reads: Q25 trimming with fastp, MiXCR clone assembly, productive beta chains retained. Entries are consolidated by CDR3 protein sequence, retaining the most common genes and DNA. The table for this sample lists some 120,000 distinct CDR3 sequences; 9% to 14% of them were counted only once. Roughly 1.3% of the sample comes from the top ten. This specimen's time point label, per the study, means: patch test 1, 2 weeks after DPC sensitization. This specimen's treatment or condition label, interpreted: therapeutic diphenylcyclopropenone sensitization with weekly scalp DPC. Specimen: whole blood, collected in connection with sensitization to the hapten diphenylcyclopropenone (DPC). The receptors originated from a woman in her forties or fifties with alopecia areata. Some clones in this sample may be carry-over from other donors' samples.

This clonotype was detected only a few times. The genes are TRBV11-1 and TRBJ2-7; the D call may be TRBD1 or TRBD2 (5 bases each). CDR3 size: 15 residues. The ends were cut back, 0 bases at V and 0 bases at J, with 9 bases in the middle. From germline, CDR1 is SGHAT and CDR2 FQDESV (reference sequence). CDR3 in amino acids: CASSLAGPSSYEQYF. CDR3 DNA: TGTGCCAGCAGCTTAGCGGGACCGTCCTCCTACGAGCAGTACTTC.

This clonotype was seen many times. The chain employs TRBV18 and TRBJ2-1, with D hard to call. Trimming stripped 2 bases from V and 2 bases from J, with 7 bases between. Germline V gene sequence: CDR1 KGHSH, CDR2 LQKENI. The length of the CDR3 is 14 residues. CDR3 DNA: TGTGCCAGCTCACCAGGGGTTGCCTACAATGAGCAGTTCTTC. Translation: CASSPGVAYNEQFF.

The chain links TRBV27 to TRBJ2-2; weak D call: TRBD2 (6 bases). V was cut by 2 bases and J by 4 bases, with 20 bases left in between. Germline V CDR1 and CDR2: MNHEY, SMNVEV (reference sequence). There are 18 residues in the CDR3. CDR3 sequence (DNA): TGTGCCAGCAGTTTACGAGGATCGGGGGAAAGTTTCACCGGGGAGCTGTTTTTT. Encoded protein: CASSLRGSGESFTGELFF.

The sample holds a few counts of this clonotype. V is TRBV19 and J is TRBJ2-1; 7 bases line up with TRBD1. The CDR3 extends over 15 amino acids. CDR1 is LNHDA, CDR2 SQIVND, per germline (reference sequence). The junction had 1 base not matched to a gene; V was cut back by 2 bases and J by 0 bases. CDR3 nucleotide sequence: TGTGCCAGTAGTATAAGGGACAGCTCCTACAATGAGCAGTTCTTC. Protein: CASSIRDSSYNEQFF.

This sequence joins TRBV6-6 and TRBJ2-5; 7 bases agree with TRBD1. From germline, CDR1 is MNHNY and CDR2 SVGAGI (reference sequence). The CDR3 contains 15 residues. Losses at the gene ends were 7 bases for V and 5 bases for J; bases not matched to a gene: 13. The DNA of the CDR3 is TGTGCCAGCAACAGAGGGACAGAGGATAAGGAGACCCAGTACTTC. Its protein is CASNRGTEDKETQYF.

J is TRBJ2-2 and V is TRBV3-1; D is unresolved. Germline CDR1 and CDR2: LGHDT and YNNKEL (reference sequence). The CDR3 extends over 14 amino acids. Deletions cut 2 bases from V and 5 bases from J, with 9 bases between. This chain's CDR3 is CASSQPPVTGELFF. The DNA of the CDR3 is TGTGCCAGCAGCCAACCTCCGGTTACCGGGGAGCTGTTTTTT.

The V call is TRBV29-1, the J call TRBJ2-2; unclear D gene. V dropped 4 bases and J dropped 3 bases, with 9 bases sitting between them. Germline V lookup: CDR1 SQVTM, CDR2 ANQGSEA. This CDR3 is 13 amino acids long. The CDR3 bases are TGCAGCGTTGCTGGGGTTTACACCGGGGAGCTGTTTTTT. Its translation is CSVAGVYTGELFF.

In its sample, this clonotype was seen a few times. The chain uses TRBV29-1 and TRBJ1-5, with D perhaps matching TRBD1 (6 bases). This CDR3 has 13 amino acids. From germline, CDR1 is SQVTM and CDR2 ANQGSEA. Trimming cost V 4 bases and J 6 bases, with 13 bases left between them. CDR3 in amino acids: CSVGGTTGQPQHF. The CDR3, as DNA: TGCAGCGTTGGGGGGACAACAGGTCAGCCCCAGCATTTT.